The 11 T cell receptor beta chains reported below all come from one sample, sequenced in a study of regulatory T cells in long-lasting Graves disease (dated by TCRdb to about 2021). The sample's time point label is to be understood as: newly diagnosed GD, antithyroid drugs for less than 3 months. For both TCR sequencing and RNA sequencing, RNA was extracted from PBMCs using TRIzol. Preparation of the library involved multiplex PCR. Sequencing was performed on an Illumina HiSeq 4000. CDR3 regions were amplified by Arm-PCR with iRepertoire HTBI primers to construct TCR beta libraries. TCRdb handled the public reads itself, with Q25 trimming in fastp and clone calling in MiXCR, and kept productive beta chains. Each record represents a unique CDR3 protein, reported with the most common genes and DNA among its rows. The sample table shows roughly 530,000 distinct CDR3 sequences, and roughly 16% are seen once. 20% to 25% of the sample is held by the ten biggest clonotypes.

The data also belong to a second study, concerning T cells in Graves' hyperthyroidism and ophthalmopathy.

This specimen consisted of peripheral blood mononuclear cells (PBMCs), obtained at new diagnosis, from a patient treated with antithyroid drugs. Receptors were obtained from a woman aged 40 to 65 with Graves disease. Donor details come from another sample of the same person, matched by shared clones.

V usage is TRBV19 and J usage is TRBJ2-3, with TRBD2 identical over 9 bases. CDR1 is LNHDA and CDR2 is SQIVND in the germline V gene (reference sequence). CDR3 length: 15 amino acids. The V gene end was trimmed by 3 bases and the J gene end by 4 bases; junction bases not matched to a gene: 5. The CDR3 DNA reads TGTGCCAGTAGTATCGAGCGGGGGGCGTCAGATACGCAGTATTTT. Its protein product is CASSIERGASDTQYF.

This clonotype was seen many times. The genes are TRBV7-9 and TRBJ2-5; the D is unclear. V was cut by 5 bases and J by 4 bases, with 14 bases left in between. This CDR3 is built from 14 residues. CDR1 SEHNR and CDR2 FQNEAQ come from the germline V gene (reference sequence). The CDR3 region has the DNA TGTGCCAGCAGCCCTTGGACCTCCTCAGAGACCCAGTACTTC. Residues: CASSPWTSSETQYF.

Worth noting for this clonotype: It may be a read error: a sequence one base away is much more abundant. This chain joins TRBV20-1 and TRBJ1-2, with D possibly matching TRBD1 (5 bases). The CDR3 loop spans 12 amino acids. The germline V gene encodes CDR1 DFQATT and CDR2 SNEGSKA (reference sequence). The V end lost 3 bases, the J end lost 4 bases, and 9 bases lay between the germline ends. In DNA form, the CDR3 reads TGCAGTGCTAGCCCCGACAGCTATGGCTACACCTTC. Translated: CSASPDSYGYTF.

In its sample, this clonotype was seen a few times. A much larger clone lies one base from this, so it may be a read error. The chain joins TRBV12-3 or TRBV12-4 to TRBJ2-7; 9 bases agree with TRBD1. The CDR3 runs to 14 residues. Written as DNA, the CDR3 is TGTGCCAGCAGATCCGGGACAGGGCTCTACGAGCAGTGCTTC. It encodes CASRSGTGLYEQCF.

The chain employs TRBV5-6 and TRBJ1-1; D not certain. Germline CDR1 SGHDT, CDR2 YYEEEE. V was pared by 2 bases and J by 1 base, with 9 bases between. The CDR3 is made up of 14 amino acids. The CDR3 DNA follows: TGTGCCAGCAGCTTTGGTTTAGGGAACACTGAAGCTTTCTTT. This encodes CASSFGLGNTEAFF.

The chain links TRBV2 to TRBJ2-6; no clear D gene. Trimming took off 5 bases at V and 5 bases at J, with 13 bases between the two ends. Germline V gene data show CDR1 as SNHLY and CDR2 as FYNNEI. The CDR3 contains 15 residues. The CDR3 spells CASSPDVARANVLTF. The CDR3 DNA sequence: TGTGCCAGCAGTCCGGACGTCGCTAGGGCCAACGTCCTGACTTTC.

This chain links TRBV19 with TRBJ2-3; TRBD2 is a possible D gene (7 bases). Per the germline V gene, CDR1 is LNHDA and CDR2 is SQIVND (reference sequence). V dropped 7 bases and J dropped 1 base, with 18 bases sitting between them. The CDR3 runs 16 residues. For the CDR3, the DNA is TGTGCCAGTATCGGCTGGGGGGGGGCTGGCACAGATACGCAGTATTTT. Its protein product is CASIGWGGAGTDTQYF.

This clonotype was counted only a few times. The DNA for the CDR3 is TGTGCCATCAGTGCGGTTTCAGGCAGGAGGACAGATACGCAGTATTTT. It yields the protein CAISAVSGRRTDTQYF. The rearrangement links TRBV10-3 to TRBJ2-3; D is possibly TRBD2 (5 bases). Trimming removed 4 bases from V and 3 bases from J, with 17 bases in between. CDR1 is ENHRY and CDR2 is SYGVKD in the germline V gene. The length of the CDR3 is 16 residues.

The CDR3 loop is CASSRGQGDTIYF. The CDR3 region has the DNA TGTGCCAGCAGCCGGGGACAGGGTGACACCATATATTTT. This rearrangement joins TRBV5-5 to TRBJ1-3; 9 bases fit TRBD1. CDR3 length: 13 amino acids. Looked up from germline, CDR1 is SGHKS and CDR2 is YYEKEE (reference sequence). V shed 4 bases and J 8 bases; nucleotides not matched to a gene: 4.

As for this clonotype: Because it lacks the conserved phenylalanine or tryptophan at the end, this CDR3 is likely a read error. CDR3 nucleotides: TGTGCCAGCTCACCACTGAGGCAGGAGGAATCTCGGGCTTTCTCT. Translated, it gives CASSPLRQEESRAFS. The chain is built from TRBV18 and TRBJ1-1; the D is unclear. Trimming left V 1 base short and J 11 bases short, with 20 bases between. CDR3 size: 15 residues. Per germline, CDR1 KGHSH and CDR2 LQKENI.

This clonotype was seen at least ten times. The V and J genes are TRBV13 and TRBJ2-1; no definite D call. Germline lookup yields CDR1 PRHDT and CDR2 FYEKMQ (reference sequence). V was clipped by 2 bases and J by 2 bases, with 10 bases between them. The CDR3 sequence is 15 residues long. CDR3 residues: CASSLITRAYNEQFF. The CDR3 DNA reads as TGTGCCAGCAGCTTAATCACCCGGGCCTACAATGAGCAGTTCTTC.